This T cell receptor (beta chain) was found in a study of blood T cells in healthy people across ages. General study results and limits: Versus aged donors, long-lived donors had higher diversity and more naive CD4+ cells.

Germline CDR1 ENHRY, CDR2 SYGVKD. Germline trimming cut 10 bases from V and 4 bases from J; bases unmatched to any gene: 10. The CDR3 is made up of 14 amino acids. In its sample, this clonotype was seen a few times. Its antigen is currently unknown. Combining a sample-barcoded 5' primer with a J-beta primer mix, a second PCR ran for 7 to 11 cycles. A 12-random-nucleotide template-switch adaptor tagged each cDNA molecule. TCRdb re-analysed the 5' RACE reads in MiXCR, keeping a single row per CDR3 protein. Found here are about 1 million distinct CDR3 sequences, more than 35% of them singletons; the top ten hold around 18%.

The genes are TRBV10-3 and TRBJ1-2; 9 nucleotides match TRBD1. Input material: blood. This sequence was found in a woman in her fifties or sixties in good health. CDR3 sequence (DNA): TGTGCCACTATGGACAGGGGAGATCTCTATGGCTACACCTTC. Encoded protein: CATMDRGDLYGYTF.